A single sample is the source of the 21 T cell receptor beta chains below, sequenced in a study of OX40 agonist ivuxolimab in advanced cancers. Some clones are missing from TCRdb's copy, which holds only in-frame ones; the method was immunoSEQ multiplex PCR. The sample carries 50,000 to 70,000 clones, about 85% recorded once. Here the sequenced sample was CD4+ or CD8+ T cells sorted from blood, taken in a trial of the OX40 agonist ivuxolimab. These receptor sequences come from an adult with an advanced solid tumor such as melanoma, head and neck, liver or kidney cancer.

V gene TRBV18 combines with J gene TRBJ1-2; no reliable D call. Deletions cut 3 bases from V and 4 bases from J, with 15 bases between. The germline gives CDR1 KGHSH, CDR2 LQKENI. The CDR3 has 15 amino acids. CDR3 nucleotides: TGTGCCAGCTCACCGGTAGGAGGTGGCCCCTATGGCTACACCTTC. The encoded protein is CASSPVGGGPYGYTF.

This clone was observed a single time. The chain carries TRBV15 and TRBJ1-3, with D unclear. Germline-derived CDR1 and CDR2 are LNHNV and YYDKDF (reference sequence). V lost 0 bases to trimming and J lost 0 bases, with 6 bases between them. This CDR3 spans 15 amino acids. For the CDR3, the DNA is TGTGCCACCAGCAGAGATTTCAGCTCTGGAAACACCATATATTTT. It codes for CATSRDFSSGNTIYF.

This clone was observed a few times. The chain joins TRBV18 to TRBJ2-7, with 8 bases identical to TRBD2. There are 19 residues in the CDR3. In germline, CDR1 is KGHSH, CDR2 LQKENI. The ends lost 3 bases at V and 3 bases at J; junction bases unmatched: 19. The CDR3 region has the DNA TGTGCCAGCTCACCCCTAAGGGGACTAGTGATGGGGAGGGGCTACGAGCAGTACTTC. Translating gives CASSPLRGLVMGRGYEQYF.

CDR3 nucleotide sequence: TGCGCCAGCAGCCCGGGGGGAGGGACAGAGCTACGACAGCAGTACTTC. It specifies CASSPGGGTELRQQYF. The chain combines TRBV5-1 with TRBJ2-7, with D perhaps assigned TRBD1 or TRBD2 (7 bases each). The V gene lost 4 bases and the J gene lost 8 bases, with 25 bases spanning the gap. Germline V gene lookup returns CDR1 SGHRS and CDR2 YFSETQ. This CDR3 spans 16 amino acids.

This chain uses TRBV19 with TRBJ1-1, with 7 bases aligning to TRBD1. Germline loops: CDR1 LNHDA, CDR2 SQIVND (reference sequence). CDR3 length: 15 amino acids. V shed 7 bases, J shed 1 base, and the junction held 9 bases outside the gene matches. CDR3 in amino acids: CASTQRGLPNTEAFF. The CDR3 DNA reads TGTGCCAGTACCCAAAGGGGGCTCCCGAACACTGAAGCTTTCTTT.

This chain joins TRBV5-6 and TRBJ1-1; 7 bases are a match to TRBD1. The CDR3 is 15 amino acids. CDR1 and CDR2 from the germline V gene are SGHDT and YYEEEE. V gave up 2 bases and J gave up 3 bases; unmatched junction bases: 7. Here the CDR3 reads CASSFGRTGDTEAFF. Here the CDR3 DNA reads TGTGCCAGCAGCTTCGGCCGGACAGGTGACACTGAAGCTTTCTTT.

The chain joins TRBV6-5 to TRBJ2-2; 8 positions match TRBD2. This CDR3 has 15 residues. CDR1 and CDR2 (germline): MNHEY, SVGAGI. V dropped 3 bases and J dropped 4; count of bases not matched to a gene: 4. The CDR3 DNA is TGTGCCAGCAGTTATCGCGGGGGGCTCACCGGGGAGCTGTTTTTT. The encoded protein is CASSYRGGLTGELFF.

This clone was seen more than once but under ten times. The chain employs TRBV29-1 and TRBJ1-2; D uncertain. Germline CDR1 is SQVTM and CDR2 is ANQGSEA. This CDR3 is built from 12 residues. The V gene lost 4 bases and the J gene lost 3 bases, with 9 bases spanning the gap. This chain's CDR3 is CSVVGHDYGYTF. Here the CDR3 DNA reads TGCAGCGTTGTCGGGCACGACTATGGCTACACCTTC.

V and J are TRBV9 and TRBJ2-3, with D maybe TRBD2 (6 bases). This CDR3 spans 16 amino acids. The V end was cut by 3 bases, the J end by 0 bases, with 14 bases between. Germline-derived CDR1 and CDR2 are SGDLS and YYNGEE. The CDR3 nucleotides read TGTGCCAGCAGCGCTCATCCCGGGACTAGCACAGATACGCAGTATTTT. As protein: CASSAHPGTSTDTQYF.

This rearrangement joins TRBV6-1 to TRBJ1-1, with D perhaps TRBD1 (6 bases). This CDR3 has 13 amino acids. Germline CDR1 is MNHNS and CDR2 is SASEGT. V was clipped by 9 bases and J by 4 bases, with 15 bases between them. The CDR3 reads CASSGDTSTEAFF. In nucleotides, the CDR3 is TGTGCCAGTTCAGGGGATACGAGCACTGAAGCTTTCTTT.

This clone was detected once. V gene TRBV29-1 combines with J gene TRBJ2-6, with 12 nucleotides matching TRBD1. Trimming removed 5 bases from V and 0 bases from J; junction bases left unmatched: 8. Germline V gene data show CDR1 as SQVTM and CDR2 as ANQGSEA. This CDR3 region has 18 residues. The CDR3: CSVLLWDRGHSGANVLTF. CDR3 DNA sequence: TGCAGCGTTCTACTCTGGGACAGGGGGCACTCTGGGGCCAACGTCCTGACTTTC.

The V call is TRBV4-2, the J call TRBJ2-3, with 7 bases fitting TRBD1. V lost 3 bases to trimming and J lost 0 bases; unmatched junction nucleotides: 0. The CDR3 runs to 14 residues. The germline gives CDR1 LGHNA, CDR2 YNFKEQ. CDR3 protein: CASSQDRSTDTQYF. Written as DNA, the CDR3 is TGTGCCAGCAGCCAGGACAGGAGCACAGATACGCAGTATTTT.

This clone was seen a handful of times. V is TRBV6-5 and J is TRBJ1-1, with D possibly matching TRBD1 (5 bases). Germline V gene lookup returns CDR1 MNHEY and CDR2 SVGAGI. The V end lost 7 bases, the J end lost 8 bases, and 17 bases lay between the germline ends. This CDR3 has 13 residues. CDR3 nucleotides: TGTGCCAGCAAATTTTTGGGGGGTGGGGAAGCTTTCTTT. Its protein is CASKFLGGGEAFF.

V gene TRBV12-2 combines with J gene TRBJ2-7; the table's D call of TRBD1 was not tested on the DNA. TRBV12-2 is a documented pseudogene. The CDR3 has 14 amino acids. The DNA of the CDR3 is TGTGCAAGTCGCTTAGCTTTACAATACTACGAGCAGTACTTC. Its translation: CASRLALQYYEQYF.

This sequence joins TRBV6-1 and TRBJ2-1; 8 nucleotides align to TRBD2. This CDR3 spans 14 amino acids. The V and J ends lost 11 bases and 2 bases, in that order; junction bases with no gene match: 8. CDR1 and CDR2 from the germline V gene are MNHNS and SASEGT. The CDR3 loop reads CASSREGPYNEQFF. The DNA of the CDR3 is TGTGCCTCCTCCCGGGAGGGGCCCTACAATGAGCAGTTCTTC.

The rearrangement joins TRBV11-3 to TRBJ2-5; D not certain. Trimming cost V 4 bases and J 0 bases, with 0 bases left between them. The V gene's germline CDR1 is SGHNT and CDR2 YENEEA. The CDR3 runs 11 residues. CDR3 in amino acids: CASSYQETQYF. The DNA for the CDR3 is TGTGCCAGCAGCTACCAAGAGACCCAGTACTTC.

V is TRBV7-3 and J is TRBJ2-7; D is uncertain. This CDR3 contains 13 residues. The germline V gene has CDR1 SGHTA and CDR2 FQGTGA. V lost 4 bases, J lost 0 bases, and 7 bases lay in between. The CDR3 DNA sequence: TGTGCCAGCAGCTCCGGGCCCTCCTACGAGCAGTACTTC. Its protein is CASSSGPSYEQYF.

The count of this clone is one. The chain has TRBV30 and TRBJ2-1; perhaps TRBD2 as D (6 bases). Trimming left V 4 bases short and J 4 bases short, with 14 bases between. CDR1 and CDR2 (germline): GTSNPN, SVGIG (reference sequence). The CDR3 has 14 residues. This chain's CDR3 is CAWTGREFYNEQFF. The CDR3 coding sequence is TGTGCCTGGACGGGACGGGAGTTTTACAATGAGCAGTTCTTC. Looking up the rest from reference TRBV30 and TRBJ2-1 gives the full variable domain: SQTIHQWPATLVQPVGSPLSLECTVEGTSNPNLYWYRQAAGRGLQLLFYSVGIGQISSEVPQNLSASRPQDRQFILSSKKLLLSDSGFYLCAWTGREFYNEQFFGPGTRLTVL.

The chain uses TRBV7-2 and TRBJ2-2; 8 bases agree with TRBD2. There are 17 residues in the CDR3. CDR1 and CDR2 from the germline V gene are SGHTA and FQGNSA. The V and J ends lost 5 bases and 1 base, in that order; junction bases with no gene match: 9. The CDR3 region has the DNA TGTGCCAGCAGCCCCCGTCGGGGGGGAATGAACACCGGGGAGCTGTTTTTT. Amino acid sequence: CASSPRRGGMNTGELFF.

This chain links TRBV5-4 with TRBJ2-7; D is unclear. Trimming took off 2 bases at V and 7 bases at J, with 13 bases between the two ends. Looked up from germline, CDR1 is SGHNT and CDR2 is YYREEE (reference sequence). The CDR3 has 13 residues. In nucleotides, the CDR3 is TGTGCCAGCAGCTTCCGAGCACCCGGGGAGCAGTACTTC. It codes for CASSFRAPGEQYF.

This chain links TRBV9 with TRBJ2-3, with 7 bases lining up with TRBD1. With 4 bases clipped from V and 0 bases from J, the junction kept 2 bases outside the gene matches. This CDR3 contains 14 residues. From germline, CDR1 is SGDLS and CDR2 YYNGEE. The CDR3 loop reads CASSPGQSTDTQYF. The DNA for the CDR3 is TGTGCCAGCAGCCCGGGACAGAGCACAGATACGCAGTATTTT.